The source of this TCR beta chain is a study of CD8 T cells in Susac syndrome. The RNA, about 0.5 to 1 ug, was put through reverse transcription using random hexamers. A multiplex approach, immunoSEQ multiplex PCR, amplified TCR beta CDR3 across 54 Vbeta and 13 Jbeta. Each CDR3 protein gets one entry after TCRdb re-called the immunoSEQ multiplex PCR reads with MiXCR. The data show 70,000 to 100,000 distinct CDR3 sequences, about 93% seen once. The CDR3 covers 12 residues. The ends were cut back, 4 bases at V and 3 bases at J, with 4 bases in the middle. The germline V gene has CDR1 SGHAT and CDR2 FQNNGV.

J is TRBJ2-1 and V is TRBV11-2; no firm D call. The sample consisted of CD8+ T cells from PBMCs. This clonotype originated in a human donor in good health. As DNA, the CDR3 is TGTGCCAGCAGCTGGAACTACAATGAGCAGTTCTTC. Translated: CASSWNYNEQFF.